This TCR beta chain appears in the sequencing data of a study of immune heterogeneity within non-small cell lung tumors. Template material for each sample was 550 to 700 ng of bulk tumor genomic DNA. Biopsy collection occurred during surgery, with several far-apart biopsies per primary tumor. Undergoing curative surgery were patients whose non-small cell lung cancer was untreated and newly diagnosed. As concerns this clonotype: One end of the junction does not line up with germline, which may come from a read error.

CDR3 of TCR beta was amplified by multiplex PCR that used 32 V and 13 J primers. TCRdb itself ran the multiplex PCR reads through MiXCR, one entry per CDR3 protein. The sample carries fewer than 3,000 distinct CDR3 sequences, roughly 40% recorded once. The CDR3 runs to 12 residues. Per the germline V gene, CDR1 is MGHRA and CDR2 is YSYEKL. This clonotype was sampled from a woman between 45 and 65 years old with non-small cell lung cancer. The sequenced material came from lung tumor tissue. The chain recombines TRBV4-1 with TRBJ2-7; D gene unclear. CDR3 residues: CASSLRKYEQYF. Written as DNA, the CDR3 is TGTGCCAGCAGTTTACGAAAATACGAGCAGTACTTC.